This T cell receptor (beta chain) comes out of a study of response to subunit inactivated influenza vaccine. General study results and limits: Every seasonal influenza vaccination brings in few new T cells, the authors suggested.

The CDR3 extends over 15 amino acids. The germline gives CDR1 DFQATT, CDR2 SNEGSKA (reference sequence). Germline trimming cut 6 bases from V and 2 bases from J; bases unmatched to any gene: 9. This clonotype has at least ten counts. Its specificity is not known. TCRdb recomputed calls from the RT-PCR reads with MiXCR, one row per CDR3 protein. The sample gives hundreds of thousands of distinct CDR3 sequences, roughly 20% of which show up once; approximately 10% is in the top ten. The TCR sequence derives from a man aged 50 or older who received an inactivated influenza vaccine. This chain uses TRBV20-1 with TRBJ2-3, with 9 bases lining up with TRBD2. The sequences come from PBMCs from blood, collected 4 to 6 days after vaccination. CDR3 in DNA: TGCAGTGCACCTGAGCGGGGGGCCTTCACAGATACGCAGTATTTT. This encodes CSAPERGAFTDTQYF.